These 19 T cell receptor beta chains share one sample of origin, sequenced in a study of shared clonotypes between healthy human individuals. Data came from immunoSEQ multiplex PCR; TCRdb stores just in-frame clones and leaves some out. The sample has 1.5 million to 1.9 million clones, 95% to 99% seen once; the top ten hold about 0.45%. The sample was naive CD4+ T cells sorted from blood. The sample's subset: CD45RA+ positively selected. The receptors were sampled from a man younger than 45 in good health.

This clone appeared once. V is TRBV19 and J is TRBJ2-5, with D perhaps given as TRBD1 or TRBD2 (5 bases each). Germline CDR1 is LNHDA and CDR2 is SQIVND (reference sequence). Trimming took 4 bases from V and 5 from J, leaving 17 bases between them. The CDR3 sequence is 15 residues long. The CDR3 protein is CASSTETGTLETQYF. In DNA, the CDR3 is TGTGCCAGTAGTACCGAAACCGGGACGTTGGAGACCCAGTACTTC.

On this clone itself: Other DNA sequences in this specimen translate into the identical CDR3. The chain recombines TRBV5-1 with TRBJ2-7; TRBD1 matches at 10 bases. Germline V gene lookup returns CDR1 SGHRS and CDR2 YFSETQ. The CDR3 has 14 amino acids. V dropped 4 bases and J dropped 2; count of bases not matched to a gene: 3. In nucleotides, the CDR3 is TGCGCCAGCAGCACCGGACAGGGGGCCTACGAGCAGTACTTC. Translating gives CASSTGQGAYEQYF.

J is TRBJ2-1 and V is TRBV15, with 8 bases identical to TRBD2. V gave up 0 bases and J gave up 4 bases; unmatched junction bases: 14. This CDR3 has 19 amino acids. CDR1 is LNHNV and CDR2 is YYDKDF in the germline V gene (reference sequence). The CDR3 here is CATSRDKFTQRGLYNEQFF. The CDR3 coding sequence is TGTGCCACCAGCAGAGATAAATTTACCCAGCGGGGGCTATACAATGAGCAGTTCTTC.

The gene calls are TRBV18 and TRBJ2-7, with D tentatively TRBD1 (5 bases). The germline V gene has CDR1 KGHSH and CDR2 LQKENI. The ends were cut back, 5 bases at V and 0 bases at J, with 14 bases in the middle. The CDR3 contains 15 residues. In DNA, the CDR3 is TGTGCCAGCTCAATCCTGGACAAGCGCTCCTACGAGCAGTACTTC. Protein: CASSILDKRSYEQYF.

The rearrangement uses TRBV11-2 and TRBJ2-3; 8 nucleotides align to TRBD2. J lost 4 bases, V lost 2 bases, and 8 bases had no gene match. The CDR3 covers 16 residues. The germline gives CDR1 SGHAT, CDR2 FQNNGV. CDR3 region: CASSLLPLAGPDTQYF. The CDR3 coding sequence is TGTGCCAGCAGCTTACTTCCCCTAGCGGGTCCAGATACGCAGTATTTT.

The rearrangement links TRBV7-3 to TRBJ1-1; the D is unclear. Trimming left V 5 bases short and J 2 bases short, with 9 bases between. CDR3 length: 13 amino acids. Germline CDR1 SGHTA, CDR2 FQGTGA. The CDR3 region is CASSAQPNTEAFF. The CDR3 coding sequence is TGTGCCAGCAGCGCGCAGCCCAACACTGAAGCTTTCTTT.

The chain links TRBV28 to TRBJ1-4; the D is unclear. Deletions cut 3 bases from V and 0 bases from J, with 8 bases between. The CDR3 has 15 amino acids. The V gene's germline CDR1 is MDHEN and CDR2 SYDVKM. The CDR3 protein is CASSFLDTTNEKLFF. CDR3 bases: TGTGCCAGCAGTTTCTTAGATACAACTAATGAAAAACTGTTTTTT.

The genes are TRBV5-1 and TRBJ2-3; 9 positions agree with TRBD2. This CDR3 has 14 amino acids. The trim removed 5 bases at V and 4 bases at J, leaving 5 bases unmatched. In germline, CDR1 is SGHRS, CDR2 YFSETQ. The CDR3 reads CASRVSGSSDTQYF. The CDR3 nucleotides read TGCGCCAGCAGGGTTAGCGGGAGTTCAGATACGCAGTATTTT.

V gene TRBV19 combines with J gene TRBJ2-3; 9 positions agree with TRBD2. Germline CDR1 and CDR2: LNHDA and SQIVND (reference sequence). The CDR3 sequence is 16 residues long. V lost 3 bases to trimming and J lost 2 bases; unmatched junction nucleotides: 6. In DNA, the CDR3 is TGTGCCAGTAGTATTTACCAGCGGGAGGTCACAGATACGCAGTATTTT. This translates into CASSIYQREVTDTQYF.

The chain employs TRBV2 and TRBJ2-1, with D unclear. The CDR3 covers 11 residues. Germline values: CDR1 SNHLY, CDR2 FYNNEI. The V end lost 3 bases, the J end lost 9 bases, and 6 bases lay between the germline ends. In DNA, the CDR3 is TGTGCCAGCAGTGAGAGCCCTGAGCAGTTCTTC. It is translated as CASSESPEQFF.

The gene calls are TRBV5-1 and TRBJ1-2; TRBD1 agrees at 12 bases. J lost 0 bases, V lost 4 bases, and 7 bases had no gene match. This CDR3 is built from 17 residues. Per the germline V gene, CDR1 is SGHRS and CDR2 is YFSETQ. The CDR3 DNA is TGCGCCAGCAGCCCCCCCGGGACAGGGGGCACTAACTATGGCTACACCTTC. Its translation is CASSPPGTGGTNYGYTF.

The chain's CDR3 is CASSYLPSTGELFF. CDR3 DNA sequence: TGTGCCAGCAGTTACCTCCCTTCCACCGGGGAGCTGTTTTTT. The chain joins TRBV6-5 to TRBJ2-2; no clear D. Per germline, CDR1 MNHEY and CDR2 SVGAGI. Trimming stripped 2 bases from V and 4 bases from J, with 8 bases between. The CDR3 extends over 14 amino acids.

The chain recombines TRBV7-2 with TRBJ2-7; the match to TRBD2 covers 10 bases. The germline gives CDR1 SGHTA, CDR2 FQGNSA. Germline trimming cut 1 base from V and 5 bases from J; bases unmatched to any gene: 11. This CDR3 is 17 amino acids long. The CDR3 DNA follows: TGTGCCAGCAGCTTAGTCTCAGCGGGAGGGCCGTTCCACGAGCAGTACTTC. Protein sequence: CASSLVSAGGPFHEQYF.

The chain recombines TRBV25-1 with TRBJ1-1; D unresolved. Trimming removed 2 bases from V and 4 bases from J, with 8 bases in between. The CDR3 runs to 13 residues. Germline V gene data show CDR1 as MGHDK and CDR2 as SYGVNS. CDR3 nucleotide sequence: TGTGCCAGCAGTGAACCCGGGCGCACTGAAGCTTTCTTT. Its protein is CASSEPGRTEAFF.

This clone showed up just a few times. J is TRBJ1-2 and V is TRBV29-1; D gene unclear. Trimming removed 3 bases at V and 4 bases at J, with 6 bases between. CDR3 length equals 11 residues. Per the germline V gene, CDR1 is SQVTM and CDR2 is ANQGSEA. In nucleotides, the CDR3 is TGCAGCGTTGAGGTCGGCTATGGCTACACCTTC. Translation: CSVEVGYGYTF. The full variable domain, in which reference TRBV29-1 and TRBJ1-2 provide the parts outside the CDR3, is SAVISQKPSRDICQRGTSLTIQCQVDSQVTMMFWYRQQPGQSLTLIATANQGSEATYESGFVIDKFPISRPNLTFSTLTVSNMSPEDSSIYLCSVEVGYGYTFGSGTRLTVV.

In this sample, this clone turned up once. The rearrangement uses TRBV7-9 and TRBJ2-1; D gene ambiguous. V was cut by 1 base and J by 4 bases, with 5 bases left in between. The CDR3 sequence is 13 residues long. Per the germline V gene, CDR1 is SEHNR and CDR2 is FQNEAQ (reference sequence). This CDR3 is CASSLVKYNEQFF. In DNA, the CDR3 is TGTGCCAGCAGCTTAGTCAAATACAATGAGCAGTTCTTC.

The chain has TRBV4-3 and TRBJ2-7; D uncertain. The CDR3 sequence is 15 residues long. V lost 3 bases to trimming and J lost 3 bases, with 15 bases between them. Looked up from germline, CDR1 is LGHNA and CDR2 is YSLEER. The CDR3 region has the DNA TGCGCCAGCAGCCAGGCAACTAAAAGTTTCTACGAGCAGTACTTC. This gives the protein CASSQATKSFYEQYF.

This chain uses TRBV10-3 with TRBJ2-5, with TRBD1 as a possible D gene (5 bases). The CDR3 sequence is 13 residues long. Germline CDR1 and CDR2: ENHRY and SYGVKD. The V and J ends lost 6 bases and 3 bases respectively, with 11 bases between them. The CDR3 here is CAIRVTGEETQYF. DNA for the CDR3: TGTGCCATCAGGGTCACAGGCGAAGAGACCCAGTACTTC.

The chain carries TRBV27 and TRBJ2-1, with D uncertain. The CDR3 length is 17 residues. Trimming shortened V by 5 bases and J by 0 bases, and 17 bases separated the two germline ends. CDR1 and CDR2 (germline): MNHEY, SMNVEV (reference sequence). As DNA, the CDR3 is TGTGCCAGCAGTCTCCGAGGAGAGACTTACTCCTACAATGAGCAGTTCTTC. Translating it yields CASSLRGETYSYNEQFF.